A single sample is the source of the 32 T cell receptor beta chains below, sequenced in a study of cytomegalovirus exposure and HLA in healthy donors. With 60 Vbeta and 13 Jbeta primers, the PCR was carried out. Sequenced by immunoSEQ multiplex PCR; TCRdb stores in-frame clones only, minus some. The sample yields 130,000 or so clones, of which the top ten take up under 2.5%. The sequenced material came from PBMCs. The receptor set was obtained from a woman aged 18-30 years in good health and CMV-seronegative.

The chain links TRBV30 to TRBJ1-1, with a possible D match to TRBD1 (6 bases). The germline gives CDR1 GTSNPN, CDR2 SVGIG (reference sequence). V lost 3 bases and J lost 0, with 32 bases in between. The CDR3 runs 21 residues. CDR3 in amino acids: CAWRPSPGARGWGGMNTEAFF. CDR3 bases: TGTGCCTGGAGACCATCCCCCGGGGCTCGGGGCTGGGGGGGCATGAACACTGAAGCTTTCTTT.

The rearrangement joins TRBV28 to TRBJ2-1, with 10 bases lining up with TRBD2. The CDR3 runs to 17 residues. CDR1 is MDHEN, CDR2 SYDVKM, per germline. Unmatched junction bases numbered 11, after V lost 5 bases and J lost 4 bases. The CDR3 nucleotides are TGTGCCAGCAGTGGGCCCCGTGGGACTAGCGCGTACAATGAGCAGTTCTTC. Protein product: CASSGPRGTSAYNEQFF.

The chain employs TRBV30 and TRBJ1-1; D perhaps matches TRBD1 (5 bases). The CDR3 totals 12 residues. Germline CDR1 reads GTSNPN; CDR2 reads SVGIG (reference sequence). Trimming pared 5 bases from V and 4 bases from J, leaving 11 bases between. The CDR3 region is CAWGAEGTEAFF. For the CDR3, the DNA is TGTGCCTGGGGGGCGGAGGGCACTGAAGCTTTCTTT.

The rearrangement joins TRBV2 to TRBJ1-4; D possibly corresponds to TRBD1 (6 bases). CDR3 length equals 14 residues. The V and J ends lost 5 bases and 2 bases respectively, with 9 bases between them. Germline CDR1 is SNHLY and CDR2 is FYNNEI. This CDR3 is CASSRQVTNEKLFF. In nucleotides, the CDR3 is TGTGCCAGCAGTCGACAGGTTACTAATGAAAAACTGTTTTTT.

The rearrangement joins TRBV6-1 to TRBJ2-7; unclear D gene. CDR3 length equals 17 residues. Germline V gene data show CDR1 as MNHNS and CDR2 as SASEGT. The V gene lost 3 bases and the J gene lost 2 bases, with 20 bases spanning the gap. CDR3 loop: CASSDRFVAVKPYEQYF. DNA of the CDR3: TGTGCCAGCAGTGACAGATTCGTGGCTGTGAAACCCTACGAGCAGTACTTC.

The chain couples TRBV7-8 to TRBJ2-2, with D tentatively TRBD2 (6 bases). The CDR3 loop spans 16 amino acids. V lost 6 bases to trimming and J lost 3 bases, with 17 bases between them. The germline V gene encodes CDR1 SGHVS and CDR2 FQNEAQ. The CDR3 DNA follows: TGTGCCAGCAGTCTGGAACCGGGGGTTTACACCGGGGAGCTGTTTTTT. Encoded protein: CASSLEPGVYTGELFF.

V and J are TRBV25-1 and TRBJ2-7; a possible D gene is TRBD1 (7 bases). Germline assignment: CDR1 MGHDK and CDR2 SYGVNS. The CDR3 is 16 amino acids. The ends were cut back, 10 bases at V and 0 bases at J, with 22 bases in the middle. CDR3 bases: TGTGCCATCAGGGGGGCTCCGCAAAATGCCTCCTACGAGCAGTACGTC. As protein: CAIRGAPQNASYEQYV.

The chain combines TRBV11-1 with TRBJ2-5; D possibly corresponds to TRBD1 (6 bases). The J call could be wrong; TRBJ2-7 is a better fit for the DNA end. This CDR3 comprises 15 residues. In germline, CDR1 is SGHAT, CDR2 FQDESV (reference sequence). CDR3 amino acids: CASSPIGTRPYEQYF. DNA for the CDR3: TGTGCCAGCAGCCCCATAGGGACACGGCCCTACGAGCAGTACTTC.

This sequence joins TRBV2 and TRBJ1-2; D is uncertain. Germline V gives CDR1 SNHLY, CDR2 FYNNEI. The CDR3 length is 12 residues. V shed 2 bases and J shed 8 bases, with 9 bases lying between them. CDR3 protein: CASSERYVGYTF. CDR3 nucleotides: TGTGCCAGCAGTGAACGCTATGTAGGCTACACCTTC.

The chain links TRBV27 to TRBJ2-7, with 15 positions matching TRBD2. J gave up 4 bases and V 3 bases, and 7 bases lay outside the gene matches. The CDR3 is 17 residues long. Germline-derived CDR1 and CDR2 are MNHEY and SMNVEV (reference sequence). CDR3 protein: CASSLKPGLAGGYEQYV. CDR3 coding DNA: TGTGCCAGCAGTTTGAAGCCGGGACTAGCGGGAGGTTACGAGCAGTACGTC.

The rearrangement uses TRBV14 and TRBJ2-1; D may be TRBD1 (5 bases). The CDR3 has 15 amino acids. V lost 4 bases, J lost 2 bases, and 12 bases lay in between. The V gene's germline CDR1 is SGHDN and CDR2 FVKESK. CDR3 in DNA: TGTGCCAGCAGCCCCTCGACAGCCACCTACAATGAGCAGTTCTTC. It encodes CASSPSTATYNEQFF.

The genes are TRBV7-2 and TRBJ1-4; 7 nucleotides match TRBD1. V trimming: 1 base; J trimming: 10 bases; junction bases outside the gene matches: 6. The germline V gene has CDR1 SGHTA and CDR2 FQGNSA. The CDR3 is 14 amino acids. CDR3 coding DNA: TGTGCCAGCAGCTTAGGGACAGGCAGTGCAAAACTGTTTTTT. Amino acids: CASSLGTGSAKLFF.

The chain joins TRBV10-3 to TRBJ1-1; D is perhaps TRBD1 (5 bases). CDR3 length: 13 residues. Germline V gives CDR1 ENHRY, CDR2 SYGVKD. The germline V and J ends were trimmed by 10 bases and 5 bases, with 17 bases remaining between them. CDR3: CATSDPGGTEAFF. The CDR3 bases are TGTGCCACCTCCGACCCCGGGGGGACTGAAGCTTTCTTT.

The V call is TRBV4-1, the J call TRBJ2-2; D uncertain. The CDR3 covers 16 residues. Germline V CDR1 and CDR2: MGHRA, YSYEKL. V was cut by 3 bases and J by 7 bases, with 18 bases left in between. The CDR3 sequence is CASSQLERKKVGELFF. As DNA, the CDR3 is TGCGCCAGCAGCCAGTTGGAGCGCAAGAAGGTCGGGGAGCTGTTTTTT.

This chain connects TRBV5-1 to TRBJ2-2; D may be TRBD1 (7 bases). The CDR3 consists of 15 residues. CDR1 and CDR2 (germline): SGHRS, YFSETQ. V was trimmed by 4 bases and J by 3 bases, leaving 13 bases between them. CDR3 DNA sequence: TGCGCCAGCAGCGGAGGGGGCGCGGACACCGGGGAGCTGTTTTTT. Encoded protein: CASSGGGADTGELFF.

As DNA, the CDR3 is TGTGCCAGCAGCTTTAACCTAGCGGGAGTTCAGTTCTTC. It yields the protein CASSFNLAGVQFF. The chain combines TRBV11-2 with TRBJ2-1; 10 positions agree with TRBD2. CDR1 and CDR2 (germline): SGHAT, FQNNGV. This CDR3 contains 13 residues. Trimming cost V 3 bases and J 13 bases; bases outside gene matches: 6.

The chain couples TRBV15 to TRBJ2-5; maybe TRBD2 (7 bases). V was trimmed by 4 bases and J by 5 bases, leaving 17 bases between them. Germline V gene data show CDR1 as LNHNV and CDR2 as YYDKDF (reference sequence). This CDR3 has 15 residues. CDR3 loop: CATSNRAGAEETQYF. In DNA, the CDR3 is TGTGCCACCAGCAACAGGGCGGGAGCAGAGGAGACCCAGTACTTC.

The chain links TRBV5-1 to TRBJ2-7; D call uncertain. Germline V lookup: CDR1 SGHRS, CDR2 YFSETQ. This CDR3 is 16 amino acids long. The V gene lost 4 bases and the J gene lost 3 bases, with 20 bases spanning the gap. The CDR3 spells CASSLTPTTIDYEQYF. DNA of the CDR3: TGCGCCAGCAGCCTTACTCCGACGACAATAGACTACGAGCAGTACTTC. Full variable domain (remainder filled in from reference TRBV5-1 and TRBJ2-7): KAGVTQTPRYLIKTRGQQVTLSCSPISGHRSVSWYQQTPGQGLQFLFEYFSETQRNKGNFPGRFSGRQFSNSRSEMNVSTLELGDSALYLCASSLTPTTIDYEQYFGPGTRLTVT.

J is TRBJ2-1 and V is TRBV29-1; unclear D gene. The germline V gene encodes CDR1 SQVTM and CDR2 ANQGSEA. The CDR3 totals 15 residues. V was trimmed by 4 bases and J by 3 bases, leaving 16 bases between them. CDR3 DNA sequence: TGCAGCGTTGGGGTAGCCAATTTAAACTACAATGAGCAGTTCTTC. Protein product: CSVGVANLNYNEQFF.

The V and J genes are TRBV6-1 and TRBJ2-1; 12 bases align to TRBD2. Germline V lookup: CDR1 MNHNS, CDR2 SASEGT. This CDR3 is built from 16 residues. V trimming: 4 bases; J trimming: 8 bases; junction bases outside the gene matches: 9. DNA for the CDR3: TGTGCCAGCAGTGCCTCTCTAGCGGGAGGGGACTATGAGCAGTTCTTC. It encodes CASSASLAGGDYEQFF.

As concerns this clone: At the DNA level, this CDR3 is encoded by other sequences in the same sample as well. This chain connects TRBV5-1 to TRBJ2-5, with unresolved D. The CDR3 runs to 14 residues. Trimming took off 0 bases at V and 3 bases at J, with 9 bases between the two ends. CDR1 is SGHRS, CDR2 YFSETQ, per germline. CDR3 in DNA: TGCGCCAGCAGCTTGGGTGCAGGCAAAGAGACCCAGTACTTC. This encodes CASSLGAGKETQYF.

The chain carries TRBV5-1 and TRBJ2-3, with 7 nucleotides matching TRBD2. The CDR3 loop spans 14 amino acids. Per germline, CDR1 SGHRS and CDR2 YFSETQ. V gave up 0 bases and J gave up 8 bases; unmatched junction bases: 6. In DNA, the CDR3 is TGCGCCAGCAGCTTGGCTTTGGGACTAACTACGCAGTATTTT. It translates to CASSLALGLTTQYF.

The V call is TRBV5-4, the J call TRBJ2-1; 8 bases are shared with TRBD2. This CDR3 is 17 amino acids long. Trimming at V came to 2 bases and at J to 6 bases, leaving 13 bases not matched to a gene. CDR1 SGHNT and CDR2 YYREEE come from the germline V gene (reference sequence). This chain's CDR3 is CASSLARASGYSNEQFF. CDR3 sequence (DNA): TGTGCCAGCAGCTTAGCCAGGGCTAGCGGGTATTCCAATGAGCAGTTCTTC.

V usage is TRBV6-1 and J usage is TRBJ2-5, with 8 bases matching TRBD1. The germline V gene has CDR1 MNHNS and CDR2 SASEGT. V gave up 6 bases and J gave up 4 bases; unmatched junction bases: 10. This CDR3 spans 15 amino acids. DNA of the CDR3: TGTGCCAGCAGCCCCAGGGGACAGGCGGGAGAGACCCAGTACTTC. As protein: CASSPRGQAGETQYF.

The chain uses TRBV13 and TRBJ1-2, with a possible D match to TRBD1 (6 bases). The V end lost 2 bases, the J end lost 3 bases, and 10 bases lay between the germline ends. Germline V CDR1 and CDR2: PRHDT, FYEKMQ (reference sequence). The CDR3 length is 14 residues. For the CDR3, the DNA is TGTGCCAGCAGCTTACGGGGGGGCGACTATGGCTACACCTTC. This translates into CASSLRGGDYGYTF.

The chain uses TRBV28 and TRBJ1-2, with D possibly TRBD1 on 5 matching bases. The V end was cut by 2 bases, the J end by 3 bases, with 7 bases between. This CDR3 comprises 13 residues. Germline loops: CDR1 MDHEN, CDR2 SYDVKM. DNA of the CDR3: TGTGCCAGCAGTTTACCAGGGTACTATGGCTACACCTTC. It yields the protein CASSLPGYYGYTF.

V gene TRBV30 combines with J gene TRBJ1-4; D is possibly TRBD1 (6 bases). The CDR3 sequence is 16 residues long. With 3 bases removed from V and 3 bases from J, the gap between germline ends came to 17 bases. Germline CDR1 and CDR2: GTSNPN and SVGIG (reference sequence). The CDR3 reads CAWSTGLNRANEKLFF. The CDR3 nucleotides read TGTGCCTGGAGCACCGGATTAAACAGGGCTAATGAAAAACTGTTTTTT.

The chain is built from TRBV7-2 and TRBJ1-2, with a possible D match to TRBD1 (5 bases). Germline V lookup: CDR1 SGHTA, CDR2 FQGNSA. The length of the CDR3 is 14 residues. Trimming pared 3 bases from V and 11 bases from J, leaving 19 bases between. In nucleotides, the CDR3 is TGTGCCAGCAGCTTGGGATCCGACAGACGTGGTTACACCTTC. Amino acids: CASSLGSDRRGYTF.

V usage is TRBV6-4 and J usage is TRBJ2-1; 8 nucleotides line up with TRBD2. The CDR3 runs to 14 residues. The germline CDR1 and CDR2 sequences are MRHNA and SNTAGT. V lost 4 bases and J lost 10; bases outside the gene matches: 9. This CDR3 is CASSAASGSGEQFF. The CDR3 coding sequence is TGTGCCAGCAGTGCGGCAAGCGGGAGCGGGGAGCAGTTCTTC.

J is TRBJ2-7 and V is TRBV7-8; D not resolved. V was cut by 1 base and J by 6 bases, with 10 bases left in between. This CDR3 is 13 amino acids long. Germline CDR1 SGHVS, CDR2 FQNEAQ. CDR3 coding DNA: TGTGCCAGCAGCTTAGATCCCTCGGGCGAGCAGTACTTC. This sequence encodes CASSLDPSGEQYF.

The V gene is TRBV28, the J gene TRBJ1-5, with TRBD1 matching over 7 bases. The CDR3 is 16 residues long. From germline, CDR1 is MDHEN and CDR2 SYDVKM. Trimming cost V 5 bases and J 4 bases; bases outside gene matches: 11. CDR3 region: CASSQKLTGRNQPQHF. The CDR3 coding sequence is TGTGCCAGCAGTCAAAAACTGACAGGGAGAAATCAGCCCCAGCATTTT.

The V and J genes are TRBV12-5 and TRBJ1-5; D possibly corresponds to TRBD1 (5 bases). Germline values: CDR1 LGHNT, CDR2 FRNRAP. V lost 5 bases and J 6 bases, leaving 17 bases between the germline ends. This CDR3 region has 15 residues. CDR3 sequence reads: CASGPQPGGSQPQHF. In nucleotides, the CDR3 is TGTGCTAGTGGTCCCCAACCGGGGGGAAGTCAGCCCCAGCATTTT. Full variable domain (missing parts from reference TRBV12-5 and TRBJ1-5): DARVTQTPRHKVTEMGQEVTMRCQPILGHNTVFWYRQTMMQGLELLAYFRNRAPLDDSGMPKDRFSAEMPDATLATLKIQPSEPRDSAVYFCASGPQPGGSQPQHFGDGTRLSIL.